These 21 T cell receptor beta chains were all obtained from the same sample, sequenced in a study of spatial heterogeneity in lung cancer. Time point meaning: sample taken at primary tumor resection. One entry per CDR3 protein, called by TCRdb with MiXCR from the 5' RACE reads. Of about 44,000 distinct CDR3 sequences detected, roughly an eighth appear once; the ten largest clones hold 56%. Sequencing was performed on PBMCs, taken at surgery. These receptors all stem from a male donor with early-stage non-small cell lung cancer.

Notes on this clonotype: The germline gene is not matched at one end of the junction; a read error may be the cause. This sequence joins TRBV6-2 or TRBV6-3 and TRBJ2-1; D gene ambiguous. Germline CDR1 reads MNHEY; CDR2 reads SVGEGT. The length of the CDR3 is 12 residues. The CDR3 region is CASSYHTNAQFF. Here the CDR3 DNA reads TGTGCCAGCAGTTACCACACGAATGCGCAGTTCTTC.

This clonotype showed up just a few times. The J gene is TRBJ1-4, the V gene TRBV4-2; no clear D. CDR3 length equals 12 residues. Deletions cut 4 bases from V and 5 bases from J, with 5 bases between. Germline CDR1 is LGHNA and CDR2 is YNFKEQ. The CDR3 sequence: CASSRENEKLFF. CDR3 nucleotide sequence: TGTGCCAGCAGCCGGGAGAATGAAAAACTGTTTTTT.

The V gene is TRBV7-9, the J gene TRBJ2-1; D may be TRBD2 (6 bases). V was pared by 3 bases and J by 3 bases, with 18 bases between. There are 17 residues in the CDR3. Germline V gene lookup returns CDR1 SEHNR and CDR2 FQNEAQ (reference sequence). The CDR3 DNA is TGTGCCAGCAGCTTTTCCGCAGAGGAGGGTCTCTACAATGAGCAGTTCTTC. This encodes CASSFSAEEGLYNEQFF.

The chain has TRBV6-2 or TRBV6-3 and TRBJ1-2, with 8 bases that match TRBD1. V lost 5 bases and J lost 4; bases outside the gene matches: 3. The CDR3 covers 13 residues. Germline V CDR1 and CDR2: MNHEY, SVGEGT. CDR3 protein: CASSPGQAYGYTF. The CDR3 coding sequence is TGTGCCAGCAGTCCGGGACAGGCCTATGGCTACACCTTC.

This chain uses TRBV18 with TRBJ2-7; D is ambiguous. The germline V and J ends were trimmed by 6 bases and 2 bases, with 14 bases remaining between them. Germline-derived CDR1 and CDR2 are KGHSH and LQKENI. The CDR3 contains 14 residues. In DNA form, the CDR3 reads TGTGCCAGCTCCCCGTTTTCTCCACCCTACGAGCAGTACTTC. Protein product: CASSPFSPPYEQYF. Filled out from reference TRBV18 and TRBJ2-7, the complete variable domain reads NAGVMQNPRHLVRRRGQEARLRCSPMKGHSHVYWYRQLPEEGLKFMVYLQKENIIDESGMPKERFSAEFPKEGPSILRIQQVVRGDSAAYFCASSPFSPPYEQYFGPGTRLTVT.

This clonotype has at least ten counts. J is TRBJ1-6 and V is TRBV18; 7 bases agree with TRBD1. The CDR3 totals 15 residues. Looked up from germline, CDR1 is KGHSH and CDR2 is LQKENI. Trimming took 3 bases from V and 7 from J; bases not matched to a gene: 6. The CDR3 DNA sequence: TGTGCCAGCTCACCCGAGACAGGGTTGAATTCACCCCTCCACTTT. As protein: CASSPETGLNSPLHF.

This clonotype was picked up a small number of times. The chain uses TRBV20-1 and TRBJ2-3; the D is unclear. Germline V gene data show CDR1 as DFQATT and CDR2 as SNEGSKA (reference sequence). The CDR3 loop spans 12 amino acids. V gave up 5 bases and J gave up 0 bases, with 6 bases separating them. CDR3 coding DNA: TGCAGTGCTCCGGCCAGCACAGATACGCAGTATTTT. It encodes CSAPASTDTQYF.

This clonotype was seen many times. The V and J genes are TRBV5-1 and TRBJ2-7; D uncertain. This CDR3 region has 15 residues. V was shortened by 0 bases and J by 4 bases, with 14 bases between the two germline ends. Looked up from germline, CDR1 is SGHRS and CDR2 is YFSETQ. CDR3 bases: TGCGCCAGCAGCTTGGAGCTAACAGAAGTATACGAGCAGTACTTC. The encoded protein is CASSLELTEVYEQYF.

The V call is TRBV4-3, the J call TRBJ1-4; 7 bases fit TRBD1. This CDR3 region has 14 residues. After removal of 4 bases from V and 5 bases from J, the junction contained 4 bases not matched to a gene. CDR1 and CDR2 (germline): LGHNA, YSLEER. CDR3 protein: CASSPTGINEKLFF. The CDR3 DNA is TGCGCCAGCAGCCCGACAGGGATAAATGAAAAACTGTTTTTT.

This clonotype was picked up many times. The CDR3 region is CASSLGRAVSTDTQYF. CDR3 nucleotides: TGTGCCAGCAGCTTGGGGAGGGCCGTGAGTACAGATACGCAGTATTTT. The gene calls are TRBV5-5 and TRBJ2-3; weak D call: TRBD2 (6 bases). V lost 0 bases and J 3 bases, leaving 14 bases between the germline ends. This CDR3 comprises 16 residues. Germline CDR1 reads SGHKS; CDR2 reads YYEKEE (reference sequence).

The CDR3 reads CASSLVDSPLHF. CDR3 nucleotides: TGTGCCAGCAGCTTAGTAGATTCACCCCTCCACTTT. The chain combines TRBV7-6 with TRBJ1-6; D not certain. The CDR3 has 12 amino acids. Between the trimmed V and J ends, which lost 1 base and 8 bases, there was a span of 3 bases. CDR1 is SGHVS and CDR2 is FNYEAQ in the germline V gene.

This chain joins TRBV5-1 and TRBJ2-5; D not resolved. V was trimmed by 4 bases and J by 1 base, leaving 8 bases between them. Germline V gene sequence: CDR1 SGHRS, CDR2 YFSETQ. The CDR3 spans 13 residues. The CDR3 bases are TGCGCCAGCAGCCTTAGTCCCCAAGAGACCCAGTACTTC. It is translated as CASSLSPQETQYF.

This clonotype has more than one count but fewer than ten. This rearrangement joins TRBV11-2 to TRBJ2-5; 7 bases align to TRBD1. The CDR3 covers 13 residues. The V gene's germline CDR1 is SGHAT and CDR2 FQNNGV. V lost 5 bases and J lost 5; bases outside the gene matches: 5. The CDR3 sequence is CASSRTGAETQYF. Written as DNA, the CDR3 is TGTGCCAGCAGCCGAACAGGGGCGGAGACCCAGTACTTC. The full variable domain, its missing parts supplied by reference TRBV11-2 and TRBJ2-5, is EAGVAQSPRYKIIEKRQSVAFWCNPISGHATLYWYQQILGQGPKLLIQFQNNGVVDDSQLPKDRFSAERLKGVDSTLKIQPAKLEDSAVYLCASSRTGAETQYFGPGTRLLVL.

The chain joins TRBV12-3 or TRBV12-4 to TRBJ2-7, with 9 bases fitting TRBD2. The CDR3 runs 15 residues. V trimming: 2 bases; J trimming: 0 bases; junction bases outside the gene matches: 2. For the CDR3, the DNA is TGTGCCAGCAGTTTAACAGCGGGGGGCTCCTACGAGCAGTACTTC. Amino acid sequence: CASSLTAGGSYEQYF.

The DNA of the CDR3 is TGCGCCAGCAGCCTAGGGACTGAGAACTATGGCTACACCTTC. Its translation is CASSLGTENYGYTF. The gene calls are TRBV4-1 and TRBJ1-2; possibly TRBD1 for D (5 bases). The ends were cut back, 4 bases at V and 2 bases at J, with 11 bases in the middle. Germline V gene data show CDR1 as MGHRA and CDR2 as YSYEKL. The CDR3 covers 14 residues.

Written as DNA, the CDR3 is TGTGCCAGCAGTTTAGATCTTGCTAACTCCTTGGGTGAGCAGTACTTC. Translated, it gives CASSLDLANSLGEQYF. The V call is TRBV27, the J call TRBJ2-7; D gene ambiguous. The germline V gene encodes CDR1 MNHEY and CDR2 SMNVEV (reference sequence). This CDR3 is built from 16 residues. V gave up 2 bases and J gave up 7 bases, with 21 bases separating them.

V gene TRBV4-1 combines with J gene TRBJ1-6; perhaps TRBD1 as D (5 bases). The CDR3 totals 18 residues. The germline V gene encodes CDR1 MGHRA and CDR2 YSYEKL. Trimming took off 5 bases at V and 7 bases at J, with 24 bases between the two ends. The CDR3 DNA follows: TGCGCCAGCAGCGTGGGGACTTTTGTTCGGGAAAAAAATTCACCCCTCCACTTT. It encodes CASSVGTFVREKNSPLHF.

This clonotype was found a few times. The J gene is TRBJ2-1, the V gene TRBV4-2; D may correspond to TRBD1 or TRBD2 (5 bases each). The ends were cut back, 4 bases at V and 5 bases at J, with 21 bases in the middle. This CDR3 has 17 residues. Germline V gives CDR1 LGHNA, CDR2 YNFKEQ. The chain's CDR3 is CASSRRDLRDGHNEQFF. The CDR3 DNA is TGTGCCAGCAGCCGCCGGGATCTCCGGGACGGACACAATGAGCAGTTCTTC.

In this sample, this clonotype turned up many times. CDR3 sequence: CASSIDLMDRGREGTEAFF. The CDR3 region has the DNA TGTGCCAGTAGTATAGATCTAATGGACAGGGGGCGCGAGGGCACTGAAGCTTTCTTT. The chain is built from TRBV19 and TRBJ1-1; TRBD1 matches 11 bases. The CDR3 has 19 amino acids. In germline, CDR1 is LNHDA, CDR2 SQIVND (reference sequence). The V segment lost 0 bases and the J segment 4 bases; nucleotides outside the gene matches: 13.

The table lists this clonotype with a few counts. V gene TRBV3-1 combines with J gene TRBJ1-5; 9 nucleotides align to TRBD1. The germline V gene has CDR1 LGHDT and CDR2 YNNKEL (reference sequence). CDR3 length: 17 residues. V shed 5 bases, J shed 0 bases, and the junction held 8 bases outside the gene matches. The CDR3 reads CASSEGQGPYSNQPQHF. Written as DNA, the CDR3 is TGTGCCAGCAGCGAAGGACAGGGGCCATATAGCAATCAGCCCCAGCATTTT.

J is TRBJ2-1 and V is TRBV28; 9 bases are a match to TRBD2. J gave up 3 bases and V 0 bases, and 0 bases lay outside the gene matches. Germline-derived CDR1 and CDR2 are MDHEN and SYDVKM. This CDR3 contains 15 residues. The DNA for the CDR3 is TGTGCCAGCAGTTTATGGACTAGCGGCTACAATGAGCAGTTCTTC. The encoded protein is CASSLWTSGYNEQFF.